Following are 24 T cell receptor beta chains from one sample sequenced in a study of beta chain features in type 1 diabetes. The study's findings and limits: Shortening of TCRB CDR3s, moderate but significant, appeared in all four CD4+ subsets of Type 1 diabetes patients.

These TCRs are of unknown antigen specificity. Expressed TCRB transcripts were sequenced because the isolated RNA had all been reverse transcribed beforehand. Repertoires were generated with immunoSEQ multiplex PCR, while TCRdb's copy carries only in-frame clones and drops some. The profile covers 300,000 to 400,000 clones, with 8.5% to 10% appearing a single time and less than 0.65% taken by the ten largest. Sequencing was done on a sample of central memory CD4+ T cells from blood. These receptors all come from a man aged 25 to 40 with type 1 diabetes.

This chain links TRBV7-3 with TRBJ1-5, with unresolved D. The CDR3 is 15 residues long. The V end was cut by 1 base, the J end by 4 bases, with 11 bases between. The germline gives CDR1 SGHTA, CDR2 FQGTGA. CDR3 sequence reads: CASSLNAALNQPQHF. The CDR3 DNA is TGTGCCAGCAGCTTAAACGCGGCCCTTAATCAGCCCCAGCATTTT.

This clone was observed at least ten times. The chain combines TRBV7-9 with TRBJ2-1, with 8 bases fitting TRBD1. V trimming: 5 bases; J trimming: 4 bases; junction bases outside the gene matches: 7. The CDR3 sequence is 15 residues long. Germline assignment: CDR1 SEHNR and CDR2 FQNEAQ (reference sequence). This CDR3 is CASSLGQGTYNEQFF. The CDR3 DNA reads as TGTGCCAGCAGCCTCGGACAGGGCACGTACAATGAGCAGTTCTTC.

The chain uses TRBV30 and TRBJ1-5; D remains unclear. Germline-derived CDR1 and CDR2 are GTSNPN and SVGIG (reference sequence). The CDR3 totals 15 residues. Trimming cost V 0 bases and J 9 bases, with 18 bases left between them. CDR3 sequence (DNA): TGTGCCTGGAGTGTGTTAGGAGGTCAGAAGGGGCCCCAGCATTTT. This encodes CAWSVLGGQKGPQHF.

This clone was counted between two and nine times. The rearrangement links TRBV11-2 to TRBJ1-2, with TRBD1 matching over 9 bases. Germline CDR1 reads SGHAT; CDR2 reads FQNNGV. V dropped 5 bases and J dropped 5; count of bases not matched to a gene: 12. CDR3 length equals 16 residues. The CDR3 coding sequence is TGTGCCAGCAGCCCCAGACAGGGGGGAGGCGCATATGGCTACACCTTC. Its translation is CASSPRQGGGAYGYTF.

This clone was counted between two and nine times. The chain links TRBV15 to TRBJ1-2; D is possibly TRBD1 (6 bases). The germline V gene has CDR1 LNHNV and CDR2 YYDKDF (reference sequence). The CDR3 runs 19 residues. V shed 0 bases and J shed 3 bases, with 23 bases lying between them. The CDR3 is CATSRDLVGTGIKHYGYTF. CDR3 sequence (DNA): TGTGCCACCAGCAGAGATCTGGTAGGCACAGGGATTAAGCACTATGGCTACACCTTC.

The genes are TRBV28 and TRBJ1-2, with 10 positions matching TRBD1. Germline CDR1 is MDHEN and CDR2 is SYDVKM. The CDR3 has 15 residues. Trimming cost V 4 bases and J 8 bases; bases outside gene matches: 10. The CDR3, as DNA: TGTGCCAGCAGTTCAAATCCGGGACAGGGGAAAGGCTACACCTTC. This translates into CASSSNPGQGKGYTF.

This rearrangement joins TRBV28 to TRBJ1-2, with D hard to call. Per the germline V gene, CDR1 is MDHEN and CDR2 is SYDVKM. Trimming took off 8 bases at V and 7 bases at J, with 8 bases between the two ends. This CDR3 is 10 amino acids long. The CDR3 sequence is CASDGGGYTF. The CDR3 nucleotides are TGTGCCAGCGATGGAGGTGGCTACACCTTC.

This clone was counted only a few times. Different DNA sequences within this sample yield the same CDR3. The chain employs TRBV5-1 and TRBJ2-5, with no clear D. Looked up from germline, CDR1 is SGHRS and CDR2 is YFSETQ. V gave up 1 base and J gave up 3 bases, with 4 bases separating them. The CDR3 totals 12 residues. This chain's CDR3 is CASSLYEETQYF. The DNA of the CDR3 is TGCGCCAGCAGCTTGTATGAAGAGACCCAGTACTTC. Complete variable domain (other parts from reference TRBV5-1 and TRBJ2-5): KAGVTQTPRYLIKTRGQQVTLSCSPISGHRSVSWYQQTPGQGLQFLFEYFSETQRNKGNFPGRFSGRQFSNSRSEMNVSTLELGDSALYLCASSLYEETQYFGPGTRLLVL.

V gene TRBV15 combines with J gene TRBJ1-4; TRBD1 matches at 9 bases. The CDR3 sequence is 15 residues long. The germline gives CDR1 LNHNV, CDR2 YYDKDF (reference sequence). Losses at the gene ends were 5 bases for V and 0 bases for J; bases not matched to a gene: 1. The CDR3 DNA reads TGTGCCACCAGCTGGGACAGGGCAACTAATGAAAAACTGTTTTTT. This sequence encodes CATSWDRATNEKLFF.

This clone was recorded many times. The V and J genes are TRBV7-2 and TRBJ1-4, with D uncertain. V lost 1 base to trimming and J lost 5 bases, with 11 bases between them. The CDR3 totals 15 residues. Germline lookup yields CDR1 SGHTA and CDR2 FQGNSA. The CDR3 bases are TGTGCCAGCAGCTTAGGGGTCAGCCGGAATGAAAAACTGTTTTTT. It codes for CASSLGVSRNEKLFF. Looking up the rest from reference TRBV7-2 and TRBJ1-4 gives the full variable domain: GAGVSQSPSNKVTEKGKDVELRCDPISGHTALYWYRQSLGQGLEFLIYFQGNSAPDKSGLPSDRFSAERTGGSVSTLTIQRTQQEDSAVYLCASSLGVSRNEKLFFGSGTQLSVL.

This clone was seen many times. The chain recombines TRBV9 with TRBJ2-1, with D possibly matching TRBD1 (7 bases). V shed 0 bases and J shed 8 bases, with 15 bases lying between them. The CDR3 loop spans 15 amino acids. Germline CDR1 is SGDLS and CDR2 is YYNGEE. CDR3 nucleotides: TGTGCCAGCAGCGTAGCGGCAGGGGGGAGAGATGAGCAGTTCTTC. Translating gives CASSVAAGGRDEQFF.

The chain uses TRBV30 and TRBJ1-5; no reliable D call. The V end lost 0 bases, the J end lost 4 bases, and 13 bases lay between the germline ends. The length of the CDR3 is 15 residues. Per the germline V gene, CDR1 is GTSNPN and CDR2 is SVGIG (reference sequence). Written as DNA, the CDR3 is TGTGCCTGGAGTGTACCGGGAGGATTAAATCAGCCCCAGCATTTT. Protein sequence: CAWSVPGGLNQPQHF.

The chain joins TRBV6-1 to TRBJ2-4, with 9 bases lining up with TRBD1. This CDR3 is built from 15 residues. V trimming: 4 bases; J trimming: 8 bases; junction bases outside the gene matches: 9. Germline assignment: CDR1 MNHNS and CDR2 SASEGT. The CDR3 is CASSGTGALRDIQYF. The CDR3 nucleotides read TGTGCCAGCAGTGGGACAGGGGCCCTCAGGGACATTCAGTACTTC.

This chain joins TRBV19 and TRBJ1-4, with D uncertain. CDR1 is LNHDA, CDR2 SQIVND, per germline (reference sequence). The CDR3 is made up of 13 amino acids. V lost 4 bases and J lost 8, with 11 bases in between. The CDR3 DNA is TGTGCCAGTAGTAGAACACTCCAGGAAAAACTGTTTTTT. Translating gives CASSRTLQEKLFF.

The sample holds a few counts of this clone. The chain recombines TRBV7-2 with TRBJ1-1, with D maybe TRBD1 (6 bases). CDR1 is SGHTA and CDR2 is FQGNSA in the germline V gene. V was trimmed by 5 bases and J by 7 bases, leaving 11 bases between them. The length of the CDR3 is 12 residues. For the CDR3, the DNA is TGTGCCAGCAGCCTTACAGGGATTGAAGCTTTCTTT. Translating gives CASSLTGIEAFF. Together with reference TRBV7-2 and TRBJ1-1, the CDR3 gives the full variable domain: GAGVSQSPSNKVTEKGKDVELRCDPISGHTALYWYRQSLGQGLEFLIYFQGNSAPDKSGLPSDRFSAERTGGSVSTLTIQRTQQEDSAVYLCASSLTGIEAFFGQGTRLTVV.

This clone was picked up a small number of times. The rearrangement joins TRBV27 to TRBJ2-2; TRBD1 agrees at 9 bases. CDR1 and CDR2 (germline): MNHEY, SMNVEV (reference sequence). V was clipped by 2 bases and J by 2 bases; unmatched bases: 6. The CDR3 extends over 17 amino acids. The CDR3 here is CASSLRSGQGNTGELFF. In DNA form, the CDR3 reads TGTGCCAGCAGTTTAAGATCGGGACAGGGTAACACCGGGGAGCTGTTTTTT.

This clone turned up a few times. This CDR3 reads CASSGDHEQYF. The CDR3 DNA follows: TGCGCCAGCAGCGGCGACCACGAGCAGTACTTC. The chain recombines TRBV5-1 with TRBJ2-7; D not resolved. Germline V gives CDR1 SGHRS, CDR2 YFSETQ. The germline V and J ends were trimmed by 4 bases and 5 bases, with 7 bases remaining between them. The CDR3 spans 11 residues.

V gene TRBV5-4 combines with J gene TRBJ2-3; 13 bases agree with TRBD2. The CDR3 contains 17 residues. The germline gives CDR1 SGHNT, CDR2 YYREEE (reference sequence). V shed 4 bases, J shed 1 base, and the junction held 6 bases outside the gene matches. CDR3 amino acids: CASSRRLAGGGTDTQYF. The CDR3, as DNA: TGTGCCAGCAGCCGTCGACTAGCGGGAGGAGGCACAGATACGCAGTATTTT.

The rearrangement uses TRBV15 and TRBJ2-2; 8 positions match TRBD2. The CDR3 spans 17 residues. The germline gives CDR1 LNHNV, CDR2 YYDKDF (reference sequence). V dropped 0 bases and J dropped 6; count of bases not matched to a gene: 9. In DNA form, the CDR3 reads TGTGCCACCAGCAGAGAAGCAGCGGGAGTGAGTCCCGGGGAGCTGTTTTTT. It yields the protein CATSREAAGVSPGELFF.

The V and J genes are TRBV7-3 and TRBJ2-2; D is unresolved. The CDR3 covers 14 residues. The V and J ends lost 2 bases and 1 base respectively, with 5 bases between them. The germline V gene has CDR1 SGHTA and CDR2 FQGTGA. CDR3 residues: CASSLLRNTGELFF. The CDR3 DNA sequence: TGTGCCAGCAGCTTACTACGGAACACCGGGGAGCTGTTTTTT.

V is TRBV5-1 and J is TRBJ1-1, with 8 bases matching TRBD1. Germline CDR1 is SGHRS and CDR2 is YFSETQ. J gave up 4 bases and V 3 bases, and 8 bases lay outside the gene matches. This CDR3 spans 15 amino acids. DNA of the CDR3: TGCGCCAGCAGCTCCGCACAGGGGGTCGGCACTGAAGCTTTCTTT. Translated: CASSSAQGVGTEAFF.

This clone was counted at least ten times. The genes are TRBV12-1 and TRBJ2-1; TRBD1, the table's D call, was not compared with the DNA. TRBV12-1 is designated a pseudogene. The CDR3 is made up of 13 amino acids. The CDR3 DNA reads as TGTGCCAGCAGCCCGACACTCTACAATGAGCAGTTCTTC. Its protein is CASSPTLYNEQFF.

This chain joins TRBV6-6 and TRBJ2-7, with TRBD2 matching 7 bases. Losses at the gene ends were 10 bases for V and 1 base for J; bases not matched to a gene: 10. The CDR3 consists of 14 residues. CDR1 is MNHNY and CDR2 is SVGAGI in the germline V gene (reference sequence). The CDR3 region has the DNA TGTGCCACCCGGGGGGAGGGGATGTCCTACGAGCAGTACTTC. Residues: CATRGEGMSYEQYF.

The chain links TRBV7-2 to TRBJ2-5, with 11 bases fitting TRBD2. V lost 1 base and J lost 5; bases outside the gene matches: 3. CDR3 length equals 15 residues. Germline V lookup: CDR1 SGHTA, CDR2 FQGNSA. The CDR3 DNA reads TGTGCCAGCAGCTTAGAGGCTAGCGGGAGGGAGACCCAGTACTTC. Encoded protein: CASSLEASGRETQYF.